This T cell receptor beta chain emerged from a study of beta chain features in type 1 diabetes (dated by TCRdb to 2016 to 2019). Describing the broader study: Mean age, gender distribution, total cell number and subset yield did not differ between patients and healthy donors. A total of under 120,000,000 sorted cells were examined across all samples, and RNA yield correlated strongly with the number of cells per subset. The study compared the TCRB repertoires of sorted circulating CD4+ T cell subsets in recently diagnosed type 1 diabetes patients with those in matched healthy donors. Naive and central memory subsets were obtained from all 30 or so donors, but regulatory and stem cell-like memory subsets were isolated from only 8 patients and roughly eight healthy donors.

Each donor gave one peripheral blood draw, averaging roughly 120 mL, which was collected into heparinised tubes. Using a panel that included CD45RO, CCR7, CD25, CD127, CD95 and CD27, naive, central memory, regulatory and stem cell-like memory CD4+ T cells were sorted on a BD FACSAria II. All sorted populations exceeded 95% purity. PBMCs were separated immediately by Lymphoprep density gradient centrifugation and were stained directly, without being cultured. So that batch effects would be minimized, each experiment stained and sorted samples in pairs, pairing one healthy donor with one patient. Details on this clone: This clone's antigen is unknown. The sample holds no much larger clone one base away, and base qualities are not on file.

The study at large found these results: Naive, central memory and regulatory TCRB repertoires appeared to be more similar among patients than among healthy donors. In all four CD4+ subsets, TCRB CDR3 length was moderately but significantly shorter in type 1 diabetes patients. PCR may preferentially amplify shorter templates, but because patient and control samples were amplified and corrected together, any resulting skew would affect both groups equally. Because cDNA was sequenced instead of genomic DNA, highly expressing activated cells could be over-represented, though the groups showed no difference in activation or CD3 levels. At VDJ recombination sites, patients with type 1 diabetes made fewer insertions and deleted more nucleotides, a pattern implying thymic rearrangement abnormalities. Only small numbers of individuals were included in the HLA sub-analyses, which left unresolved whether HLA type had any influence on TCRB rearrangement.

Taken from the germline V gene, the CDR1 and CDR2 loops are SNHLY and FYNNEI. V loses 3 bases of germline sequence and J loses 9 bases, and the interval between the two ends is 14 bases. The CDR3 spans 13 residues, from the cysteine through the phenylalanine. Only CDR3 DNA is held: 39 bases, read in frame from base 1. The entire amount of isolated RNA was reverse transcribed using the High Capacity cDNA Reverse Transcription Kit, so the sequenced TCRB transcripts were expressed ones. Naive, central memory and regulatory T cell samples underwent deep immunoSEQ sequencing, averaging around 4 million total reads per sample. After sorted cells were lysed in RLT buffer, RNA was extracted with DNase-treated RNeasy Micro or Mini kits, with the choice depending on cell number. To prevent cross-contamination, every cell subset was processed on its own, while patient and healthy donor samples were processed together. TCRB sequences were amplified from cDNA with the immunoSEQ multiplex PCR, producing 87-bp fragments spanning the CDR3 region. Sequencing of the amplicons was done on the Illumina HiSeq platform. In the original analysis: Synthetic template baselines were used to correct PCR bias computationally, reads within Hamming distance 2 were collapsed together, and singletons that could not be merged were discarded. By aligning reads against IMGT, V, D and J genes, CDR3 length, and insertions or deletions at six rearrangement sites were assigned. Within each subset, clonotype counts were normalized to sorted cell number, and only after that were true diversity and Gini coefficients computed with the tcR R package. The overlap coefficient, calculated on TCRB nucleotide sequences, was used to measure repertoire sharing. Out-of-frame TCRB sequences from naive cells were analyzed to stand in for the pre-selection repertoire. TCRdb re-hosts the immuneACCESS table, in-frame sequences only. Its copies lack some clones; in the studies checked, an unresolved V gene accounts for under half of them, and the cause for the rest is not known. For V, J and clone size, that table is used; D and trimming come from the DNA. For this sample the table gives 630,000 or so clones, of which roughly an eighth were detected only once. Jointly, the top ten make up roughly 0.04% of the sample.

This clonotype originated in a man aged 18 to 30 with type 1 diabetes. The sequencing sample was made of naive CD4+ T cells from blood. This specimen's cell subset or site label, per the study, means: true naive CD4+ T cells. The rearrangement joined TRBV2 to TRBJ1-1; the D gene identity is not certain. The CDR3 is CASSDPPTPQAFF. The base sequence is TGTGCCAGCAGTGACCCTCCGACCCCACAAGCTTTCTTT.